Given below is one TCR beta chain in context. The antigen remains unidentified. This entry is derived from a study of CD8 T cells in ankylosing spondylitis. Study-wide results and limits: A subset of motif variants has previously been described in the synovial fluid and blood of reactive arthritis. Seemingly distinctive of ankylosing spondylitis blood was a TCR beta motif formed by eight highly homologous variants. The study looked at matched synovial fluid samples from ankylosing spondylitis patients. Disease-linked clones were reported to be significantly enriched there.

Quantitative 5'-RACE with molecular barcodes generated TCR beta libraries. TCRdb itself ran the 5' RACE reads through MiXCR, one entry per CDR3 protein. The data contain just over 350,000 distinct CDR3 sequences, approximately 20% of them singletons. This CDR3 spans 13 amino acids. Trimming pared 3 bases from V and 2 bases from J, leaving 6 bases between. CDR1 and CDR2 (germline): MDHEN, SYDVKM. The sequenced sample was blood, either unsorted or a sorted T cell fraction (not recorded which). This rearrangement joins TRBV28 to TRBJ2-3; D gene unclear. This clonotype was sampled from a male donor with ankylosing spondylitis or in good health (not recorded which). The CDR3 DNA reads TGTGCCAGCAGTTTTTATTTCACAGATACGCAGTATTTT. It is translated as CASSFYFTDTQYF.